The T cell receptor (beta chain) under discussion was sequenced for a study of spatial heterogeneity in lung cancer. Study in general: Sequencing consistently turned up more beta-chain sequences than alpha-chain sequences.

Time point described: sample taken at primary tumor resection. The sequenced material consisted of unsorted whole RNA from tumor, nontumor lung or frozen PBMC. Every TCR cDNA molecule carried a tag that served as a unique molecular identifier. TCRdb analysed the 5' RACE reads with MiXCR anew, one entry per CDR3 protein. The sample comprises approximately 3,500 distinct CDR3 sequences, roughly 5.4% of which are singletons, and around an eighth rests with the top ten. Germline V gives CDR1 SNHLY, CDR2 FYNNEI. The CDR3 is 13 amino acids. Trimming cost V 8 bases and J 7 bases; bases outside gene matches: 8. This clonotype was picked up many times. Its antigen is currently unknown. Study-wide points: Expanded alpha and beta TCR counts within tumors tracked tumor mutation counts. There was tracking of ubiquitous and regional nonsynonymous mutations by the respective counts of ubiquitous and regional expanded TCRs.

Specimen: lung tumor tissue, collected at surgery. The chain joins TRBV2 to TRBJ2-1; the match to TRBD2 covers 7 bases. The sequence was obtained from a female donor with early-stage non-small cell lung cancer. CDR3 nucleotides: TGTGCCAGCGGCGTTCTACTAGCGAATGAGCAGTTCTTC. As protein: CASGVLLANEQFF.